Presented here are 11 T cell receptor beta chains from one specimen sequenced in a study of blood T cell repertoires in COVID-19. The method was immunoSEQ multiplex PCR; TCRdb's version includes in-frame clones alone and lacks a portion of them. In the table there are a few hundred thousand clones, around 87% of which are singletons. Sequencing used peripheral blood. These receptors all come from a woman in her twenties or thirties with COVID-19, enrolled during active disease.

CDR3 in amino acids: CASTNSGSNEQFF. CDR3 nucleotides: TGTGCCAGCACCAATAGCGGGAGTAATGAGCAGTTCTTC. The V call is TRBV7-9, the J call TRBJ2-1, with 9 bases aligning to TRBD2. The CDR3 loop spans 13 amino acids. In germline, CDR1 is SEHNR, CDR2 FQNEAQ (reference sequence). V dropped 7 bases and J dropped 7; count of bases not matched to a gene: 5.

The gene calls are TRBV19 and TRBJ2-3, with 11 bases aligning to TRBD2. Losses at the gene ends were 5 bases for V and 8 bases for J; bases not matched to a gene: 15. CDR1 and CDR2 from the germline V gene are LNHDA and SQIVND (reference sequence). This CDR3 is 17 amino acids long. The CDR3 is CASSSVAGGPGGGTQYF. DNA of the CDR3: TGTGCCAGTAGTTCCGTAGCGGGAGGGCCCGGGGGTGGTACGCAGTATTTT.

The CDR3 DNA reads as TGCGCCAGCAGCCAAGATCAGAAAGGGGGTGGACCCCAGCATTTT. Translated: CASSQDQKGGGPQHF. This sequence joins TRBV4-3 and TRBJ1-5; D might be TRBD1 (6 bases). Between the trimmed V and J ends, which lost 0 bases and 10 bases, there was a span of 16 bases. This CDR3 region has 15 residues. The germline CDR1 and CDR2 sequences are LGHNA and YSLEER.

CDR3 sequence reads: CASSLNSAGAYNEQFF. DNA of the CDR3: TGTGCCAGCAGCTTAAATTCAGCGGGAGCCTACAATGAGCAGTTCTTC. The rearrangement uses TRBV7-3 and TRBJ2-1; 8 bases line up with TRBD2. Germline V CDR1 and CDR2: SGHTA, FQGTGA. V dropped 1 base and J dropped 2; count of bases not matched to a gene: 4. The CDR3 consists of 16 residues. Combining the CDR3 with reference TRBV7-3 and TRBJ2-1 gives the whole variable domain GAGVSQTPSNKVTEKGKYVELRCDPISGHTALYWYRQSLGQGPEFLIYFQGTGAADDSGLPNDRFFAVRPEGSVSTLKIQRTERGDSAVYLCASSLNSAGAYNEQFFGPGTRLTVL.

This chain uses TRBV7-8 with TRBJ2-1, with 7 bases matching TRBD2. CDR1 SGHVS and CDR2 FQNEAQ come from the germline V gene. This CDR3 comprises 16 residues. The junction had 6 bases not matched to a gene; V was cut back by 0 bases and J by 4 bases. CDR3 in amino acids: CASSLAEAGPYNEQFF. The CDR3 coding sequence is TGTGCCAGCAGCTTAGCAGAAGCGGGGCCATACAATGAGCAGTTCTTC.

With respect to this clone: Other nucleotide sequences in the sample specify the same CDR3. CDR3 loop: CASSISGQGTYEQYF. In nucleotides, the CDR3 is TGTGCCAGTAGTATTTCCGGTCAGGGGACCTACGAGCAGTACTTC. The V gene is TRBV19, the J gene TRBJ2-7; D is possibly TRBD1 (6 bases). Germline assignment: CDR1 LNHDA and CDR2 SQIVND (reference sequence). This CDR3 has 15 amino acids. Trimming stripped 3 bases from V and 2 bases from J, with 14 bases between.

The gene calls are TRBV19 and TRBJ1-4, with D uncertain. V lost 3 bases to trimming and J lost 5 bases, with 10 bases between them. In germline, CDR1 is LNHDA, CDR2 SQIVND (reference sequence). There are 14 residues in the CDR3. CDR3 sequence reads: CASSIQVSNEKLFF. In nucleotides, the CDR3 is TGTGCCAGTAGTATCCAGGTCTCGAATGAAAAACTGTTTTTT.

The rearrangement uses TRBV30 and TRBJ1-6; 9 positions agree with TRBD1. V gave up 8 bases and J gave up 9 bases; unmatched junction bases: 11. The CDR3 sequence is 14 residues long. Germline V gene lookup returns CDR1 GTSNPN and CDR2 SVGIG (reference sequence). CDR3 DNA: TGTGCCCAGAACGCGGGACAGGGAGGTTCACCCCTCCACTTT. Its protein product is CAQNAGQGGSPLHF.

This CDR3 is CASSPGTYGYTF. CDR3 nucleotides: TGTGCCAGCAGTCCCGGGACTTATGGCTACACCTTC. J is TRBJ1-2 and V is TRBV28, with D perhaps matching TRBD1 (5 bases). The CDR3 length is 12 residues. Per the germline V gene, CDR1 is MDHEN and CDR2 is SYDVKM. V lost 5 bases and J 5 bases, leaving 9 bases between the germline ends.

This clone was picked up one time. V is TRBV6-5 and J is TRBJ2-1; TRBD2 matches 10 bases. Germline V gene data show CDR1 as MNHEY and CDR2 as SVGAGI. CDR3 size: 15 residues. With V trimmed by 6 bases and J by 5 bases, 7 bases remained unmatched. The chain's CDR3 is CASSSGTSDHNEQFF. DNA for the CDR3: TGTGCCAGCAGCTCCGGGACTAGCGATCACAATGAGCAGTTCTTC.

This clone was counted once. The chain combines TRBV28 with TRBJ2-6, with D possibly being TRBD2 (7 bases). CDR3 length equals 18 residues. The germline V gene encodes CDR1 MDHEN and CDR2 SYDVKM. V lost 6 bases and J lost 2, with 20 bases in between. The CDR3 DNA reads TGTGCCAGCAGCCCTCAAGTAGGGGGAGGGCCTGGGGCCAACGTCCTGACTTTC. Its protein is CASSPQVGGGPGANVLTF.